The entry below gives a single TCR beta chain sequence along with its context. As yet, its antigen is unknown. Memory CD4+ cells were defined as CD4+CD45RO+CD25-. TCRdb reanalysed the 5' RACE reads using MiXCR and keeps one entry per CDR3 protein. The sample has more than 7,000 distinct CDR3 sequences, roughly 39% seen once; the top ten hold 4% to 5.5%. Germline CDR1 is SGHNT and CDR2 is YENEEA. The CDR3 consists of 13 residues. V lost 2 bases and J 5 bases, leaving 8 bases between the germline ends. Broader study findings: Tumor-infiltrating Treg TCR alpha and beta sequences overlapped most with tumor naive CD4+ T cells, then blood naive. In terms of TCR gene usage, tumor memory CD4+ T cells clustered together with blood and lymph node memory CD4+ cells, as well as with lymph node naive CD4+ cells. Whole repertoires were not studied in the larger cohort, only one V-J beta rearrangement.

Specimen: memory CD4+ T cells sorted from blood. As for subset: memory CD4+ T cells, CD4+CD45RO+CD25-. The sequence derives from a female donor with breast cancer. The gene calls are TRBV11-3 and TRBJ2-3; weak D call: TRBD2 (5 bases). This CDR3 reads CASSLPGGDTQYF. The CDR3 DNA follows: TGTGCCAGCAGCTTACCAGGAGGAGATACGCAGTATTTT.